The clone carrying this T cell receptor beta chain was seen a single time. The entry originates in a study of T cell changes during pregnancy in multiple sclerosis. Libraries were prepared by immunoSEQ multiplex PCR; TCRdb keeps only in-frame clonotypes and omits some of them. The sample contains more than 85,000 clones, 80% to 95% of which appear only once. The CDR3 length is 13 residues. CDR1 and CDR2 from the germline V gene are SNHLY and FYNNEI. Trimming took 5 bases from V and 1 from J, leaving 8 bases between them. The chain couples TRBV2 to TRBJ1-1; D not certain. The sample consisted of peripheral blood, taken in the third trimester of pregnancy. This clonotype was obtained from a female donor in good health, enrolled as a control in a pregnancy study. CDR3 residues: CASSYTENTEAFF. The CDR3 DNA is TGTGCCAGCAGTTATACAGAGAACACTGAAGCTTTCTTT.